This T cell receptor (beta chain) was sequenced in a study of shared clonotypes between healthy human individuals. General observations from the study: Large sequencing depth failed to make sorted-subset sequencing complete, rarefaction showed. Non-shared clonotypes showed lower generation probabilities than clonotypes common to all four donors.

Authors' analysis steps: Junction-only sequences without quality scores were provided by ImmunoSEQ, so filtering was different. The assay was immunoSEQ multiplex PCR, and TCRdb's table has in-frame clones only and misses some. That table is the source of V, J and clone size, and D and trimming were worked out from the DNA. The sample lists about 870,000 clones; about 91% were seen once. CDR1 is LGHNA and CDR2 is YSLEER in the germline V gene. The CDR3 has 14 amino acids. The V end lost 0 bases, the J end lost 4 bases, and 9 bases lay between the germline ends. Points on this clone: Antigen: not known.

Only CD45RO-negative cells positively selected for CCR7 counted as naive CD8 cells, so terminally differentiated effector memory CD45RA+ cells were excluded. Donors included only healthy HIV-negative adults lacking recent acute infections or vaccinations. The rearrangement links TRBV4-3 to TRBJ1-2; D remains unclear. The sequence came from a man aged 30 to 45 in good health. Sequencing input: naive CD8+ T cells sorted from blood. The DNA of the CDR3 is TGCGCCAGCAGCCAAGAACAGTCTTTCTATGGCTACACCTTC. Its protein is CASSQEQSFYGYTF.